This passage covers 12 T cell receptor beta chains from one sample sequenced in a study of response to subunit inactivated influenza vaccine. MiXCR was run by TCRdb on the RT-PCR reads, yielding one entry per CDR3 protein. Here the sample spans 150,000 to 200,000 distinct CDR3 sequences, approximately 12% being singletons. The sample consisted of CD8+ T cells sorted from PBMCs, taken less than 30 months after vaccination. Receptors were obtained from a man aged 45 to 75 who received an inactivated influenza vaccine.

This clonotype was seen many times. The rearrangement uses TRBV25-1 and TRBJ2-3; tentatively, D is TRBD2 (6 bases). Trimming took off 5 bases at V and 8 bases at J, with 17 bases between the two ends. Germline V lookup: CDR1 MGHDK, CDR2 SYGVNS. The CDR3 has 14 residues. CDR3 sequence reads: CASSRWAAEGTQYF. The CDR3 nucleotides read TGTGCCAGCAGTCGTTGGGCCGCGGAGGGTACGCAGTATTTT. Variable domain in full (rest from reference TRBV25-1 and TRBJ2-3): EADIYQTPRYLVIGTGKKITLECSQTMGHDKMYWYQQDPGMELHLIHYSYGVNSTEKGDLSSESTVSRIRTEHFPLTLESARPSHTSQYLCASSRWAAEGTQYFGPGTRLTVL.

CDR3 loop: CASSQPQGTSNTEAFF. The CDR3, as DNA: TGCGCCAGCAGCCAACCACAGGGAACTTCTAACACTGAAGCTTTCTTT. The V gene is TRBV4-1, the J gene TRBJ1-1; D is possibly TRBD1 (6 bases). CDR1 and CDR2 from the germline V gene are MGHRA and YSYEKL. This CDR3 spans 16 amino acids. The V gene lost 2 bases and the J gene lost 2 bases, with 15 bases spanning the gap.

In this sample, this clonotype turned up a few times. CDR3 region: CASSQGQGDNEKLFF. In DNA form, the CDR3 reads TGTGCCAGCAGCCAAGGACAGGGAGATAATGAAAAACTGTTTTTT. The chain employs TRBV4-2 and TRBJ1-4; 7 bases align to TRBD1. Trimming took 1 base from V and 4 from J; bases not matched to a gene: 3. Germline-derived CDR1 and CDR2 are LGHNA and YNFKEQ. CDR3 length: 15 amino acids.

This chain uses TRBV2 with TRBJ2-2; 7 bases agree with TRBD2. The CDR3 loop spans 16 amino acids. Germline assignment: CDR1 SNHLY and CDR2 FYNNEI. Trimming cost V 0 bases and J 3 bases; bases outside gene matches: 4. This chain's CDR3 is CASSEAGGGYTGELFF. For the CDR3, the DNA is TGTGCCAGCAGTGAAGCTGGCGGGGGATACACCGGGGAGCTGTTTTTT.

There are a few counts of this clonotype. The V call is TRBV6-1, the J call TRBJ1-1; 10 bases fit TRBD1. Trimming cost V 5 bases and J 2 bases; bases outside gene matches: 11. Germline V gives CDR1 MNHNS, CDR2 SASEGT. The CDR3 loop spans 17 amino acids. The CDR3 coding sequence is TGTGCCAGCAGTCTTACCGGGACAGGGGTTACTAACACTGAAGCTTTCTTT. The encoded protein is CASSLTGTGVTNTEAFF.

This clonotype was seen a handful of times. The chain joins TRBV13 to TRBJ1-2; a possible D gene is TRBD1 (6 bases). The CDR3 is 14 residues long. Trimming left V 6 bases short and J 3 bases short, with 14 bases between. Per germline, CDR1 PRHDT and CDR2 FYEKMQ (reference sequence). CDR3 sequence reads: CASSLARTDYGYTF. In DNA, the CDR3 is TGTGCCAGCAGTCTCGCTCGGACAGACTATGGCTACACCTTC.

CDR3 region: CASSYGPYNEQFF. Here the CDR3 DNA reads TGTGCCAGCAGCTACGGACCCTACAATGAGCAGTTCTTC. The chain couples TRBV7-3 to TRBJ2-1, with unresolved D. Per germline, CDR1 SGHTA and CDR2 FQGTGA. This CDR3 comprises 13 residues. V dropped 4 bases and J dropped 2 bases, with 6 bases sitting between them.

The CDR3 here is CASSVELAGDNEQFF. CDR3 coding DNA: TGTGCCAGCAGCGTAGAACTAGCGGGAGACAATGAGCAGTTCTTC. The V call is TRBV9, the J call TRBJ2-1, with 11 bases matching TRBD2. CDR3 size: 15 residues. J lost 5 bases, V lost 0 bases, and 1 base had no gene match. Germline lookup yields CDR1 SGDLS and CDR2 YYNGEE.

The V call is TRBV5-1, the J call TRBJ1-1; unclear D gene. The CDR3 length is 14 residues. Trimming removed 2 bases from V and 3 bases from J, with 11 bases in between. CDR1 is SGHRS and CDR2 is YFSETQ in the germline V gene. CDR3 bases: TGCGCCAGCAGCTTCCTCGCAAGGGACACTGAAGCTTTCTTT. Translated, it gives CASSFLARDTEAFF.

This clonotype was detected a few times. The chain recombines TRBV12-3 or TRBV12-4 with TRBJ2-1; D unclear. The CDR3 loop spans 14 amino acids. Trimming left V 8 bases short and J 0 bases short, with 11 bases between. The CDR3 DNA is TGTGCCAGCGGCCGCTGGATCTCCTACAATGAGCAGTTCTTC. Amino acid sequence: CASGRWISYNEQFF.

This rearrangement joins TRBV6-5 to TRBJ1-5; weak D call: TRBD1 (6 bases). Between the trimmed V and J ends, which lost 4 bases and 2 bases, there was a span of 12 bases. This CDR3 contains 15 residues. Per germline, CDR1 MNHEY and CDR2 SVGAGI. The CDR3 loop is CASSFTRGGNQPQHF. For the CDR3, the DNA is TGTGCCAGCAGTTTCACCAGGGGCGGCAATCAGCCCCAGCATTTT.

A few counts support this clonotype. CDR3 loop: CASTSGGNYGYTF. The CDR3 bases are TGTGCCAGCACCTCGGGCGGTAACTATGGCTACACCTTC. The V and J genes are TRBV21-1 and TRBJ1-2; the table names TRBD1, a call not compared with the DNA. TRBV21-1 corresponds to a pseudogene. The CDR3 has 13 amino acids.